These 19 T cell receptor beta chains share one sample of origin, sequenced in a study of cytomegalovirus exposure and HLA in healthy donors. Both 60 Vbeta primers and 13 Jbeta primers went into the PCR. Only in-frame clones appear in the TCRdb table, and some are missing; sequencing was by immunoSEQ multiplex PCR. In the table there are more than 100,000 clones, under 75% of which are singletons. Sequenced material: PBMCs. The receptors originated from a woman aged 35 to 49 in good health and CMV-seronegative.

There are a few counts of this clone. V gene TRBV18 combines with J gene TRBJ1-1, with 9 positions matching TRBD1. The CDR3 runs 13 residues. Losses at the gene ends were 4 bases for V and 8 bases for J; bases not matched to a gene: 5. Germline loops: CDR1 KGHSH, CDR2 LQKENI. Here the CDR3 reads CASSQGTGREAFF. The CDR3 bases are TGTGCCAGCTCACAAGGGACAGGGAGAGAAGCTTTCTTT. Full variable domain (missing parts from reference TRBV18 and TRBJ1-1): NAGVMQNPRHLVRRRGQEARLRCSPMKGHSHVYWYRQLPEEGLKFMVYLQKENIIDESGMPKERFSAEFPKEGPSILRIQQVVRGDSAAYFCASSQGTGREAFFGQGTRLTVV.

The chain couples TRBV7-2 to TRBJ2-3, with 12 bases identical to TRBD2. V trimming: 5 bases; J trimming: 7 bases; junction bases outside the gene matches: 7. Germline lookup yields CDR1 SGHTA and CDR2 FQGNSA. The CDR3 covers 15 residues. CDR3 coding DNA: TGTGCCAGCAGCCCATCTAGCGGGGGGGCATATACGCAGTATTTT. It specifies CASSPSSGGAYTQYF.

V and J are TRBV9 and TRBJ2-7; TRBD1 matches at 8 bases. The CDR3 spans 14 residues. Germline V lookup: CDR1 SGDLS, CDR2 YYNGEE. V lost 0 bases, J lost 3 bases, and 2 bases stayed unmatched. CDR3 amino acids: CASSVGGQGYEQYF. The CDR3 nucleotides read TGTGCCAGCAGCGTAGGTGGACAGGGCTACGAGCAGTACTTC.

V gene TRBV5-4 combines with J gene TRBJ1-1; 7 nucleotides agree with TRBD1. CDR1 and CDR2 (germline): SGHNT, YYREEE (reference sequence). The length of the CDR3 is 15 residues. Trimming cost V 3 bases and J 1 base; bases outside gene matches: 6. The CDR3 DNA sequence: TGTGCCAGCAGCTCAACGGGACAGAGGAACACTGAAGCTTTCTTT. Protein product: CASSSTGQRNTEAFF.

This chain connects TRBV4-2 to TRBJ2-7, with 10 positions matching TRBD1. With 4 bases clipped from V and 11 bases from J, the junction kept 8 bases outside the gene matches. The CDR3 has 13 amino acids. CDR1 and CDR2 from the germline V gene are LGHNA and YNFKEQ. The CDR3 is CASSPRTGGVKYF. The CDR3 nucleotides are TGTGCCAGCAGCCCCCGGACAGGGGGTGTGAAGTACTTC.

CDR3 in amino acids: CASSLIGGEAFF. In DNA, the CDR3 is TGTGCCAGCAGCTTAATAGGGGGTGAAGCTTTCTTT. This chain uses TRBV7-3 with TRBJ1-1, with a tentative D call TRBD1 (6 bases). V was clipped by 1 base and J by 7 bases, with 7 bases between them. The CDR3 extends over 12 amino acids. Germline CDR1 reads SGHTA; CDR2 reads FQGTGA.

The chain has TRBV9 and TRBJ2-3; 7 nucleotides align to TRBD1. CDR1 and CDR2 from the germline V gene are SGDLS and YYNGEE. V lost 4 bases to trimming and J lost 2 bases; unmatched junction nucleotides: 10. The CDR3 sequence is 16 residues long. For the CDR3, the DNA is TGTGCCAGCAGCCTCAGGGGGAGACTTCACACAGATACGCAGTATTTT. This gives the protein CASSLRGRLHTDTQYF.

CDR3 sequence reads: CASTWAGQETQYF. The DNA for the CDR3 is TGTGCCAGCACCTGGGCGGGACAAGAGACCCAGTACTTC. The chain employs TRBV2 and TRBJ2-5; D is possibly TRBD2 (6 bases). The CDR3 is 13 amino acids. Germline V lookup: CDR1 SNHLY, CDR2 FYNNEI. V dropped 7 bases and J dropped 2 bases, with 11 bases sitting between them.

This clone was seen a few times. The gene calls are TRBV11-2 and TRBJ2-7; 12 bases map to TRBD2. Germline assignment: CDR1 SGHAT and CDR2 FQNNGV. V lost 5 bases, J lost 7 bases, and 6 bases stayed unmatched. This CDR3 has 14 residues. This CDR3 reads CASSTSGGPGEQYF. DNA for the CDR3: TGTGCCAGCAGCACTAGCGGGGGGCCGGGGGAGCAGTACTTC.

A single count supports this clone. The rearrangement joins TRBV9 to TRBJ1-5, with D maybe TRBD1 (6 bases). The CDR3 consists of 13 residues. Germline loops: CDR1 SGDLS, CDR2 YYNGEE. V gave up 4 bases and J gave up 4 bases, with 9 bases separating them. CDR3: CASSPTGNQPQHF. The CDR3 DNA sequence: TGTGCCAGCAGCCCCACAGGGAATCAGCCCCAGCATTTT.

CDR3 amino acids: CASSPGTGPYYEQYF. The CDR3 DNA sequence: TGTGCCAGTAGTCCCGGGACAGGCCCCTACTACGAGCAGTACTTC. This chain uses TRBV19 with TRBJ2-7; the match to TRBD1 covers 8 bases. Germline CDR1 is LNHDA and CDR2 is SQIVND (reference sequence). V lost 5 bases and J lost 3; bases outside the gene matches: 9. CDR3 length equals 15 residues.

In its sample, this clone was seen once. The chain employs TRBV29-1 and TRBJ2-3, with D maybe TRBD2 (6 bases). CDR1 SQVTM and CDR2 ANQGSEA come from the germline V gene. Trimming took 3 bases from V and 1 from J, leaving 14 bases between them. CDR3 length: 15 residues. The CDR3 protein is CSVEGLKKRTDTQYF. CDR3 nucleotides: TGCAGCGTTGAGGGACTCAAGAAACGCACAGATACGCAGTATTTT.

V is TRBV11-3 and J is TRBJ2-5; 10 bases map to TRBD1. V was pared by 1 base and J by 5 bases, with 16 bases of the junction left unmatched. CDR1 is SGHNT, CDR2 YENEEA, per germline. The CDR3 length is 19 residues. CDR3 nucleotides: TGTGCCAGCAGCTTAGCGGCAGACAGGGGGCAACTTAGATCGGAGACCCAGTACTTC. It is translated as CASSLAADRGQLRSETQYF.

The chain is built from TRBV4-2 and TRBJ2-7, with D possibly being TRBD2 (8 bases). Trimming took off 0 bases at V and 3 bases at J, with 15 bases between the two ends. The germline CDR1 and CDR2 sequences are LGHNA and YNFKEQ. This CDR3 has 16 amino acids. The CDR3 DNA reads as TGTGCCAGCAGCCAAGAGGCGGGGGGACAGATCTACGAGCAGTACTTC. Translation gives CASSQEAGGQIYEQYF.

The rearrangement joins TRBV6-5 to TRBJ1-2, with D perhaps TRBD1 (5 bases). V lost 0 bases and J 5 bases, leaving 13 bases between the germline ends. CDR1 and CDR2 (germline): MNHEY, SVGAGI. The CDR3 covers 15 residues. The CDR3 sequence is CASSYSPRAGYGYTF. Here the CDR3 DNA reads TGTGCCAGCAGTTACTCCCCCAGGGCGGGATATGGCTACACCTTC.

This sequence joins TRBV6-5 and TRBJ2-1, with 11 nucleotides matching TRBD2. The CDR3 is 16 residues long. Germline CDR1 MNHEY, CDR2 SVGAGI. V shed 0 bases and J 4 bases; nucleotides not matched to a gene: 2. CDR3 in amino acids: CASSYSGTSGYNEQFF. DNA for the CDR3: TGTGCCAGCAGTTACTCGGGGACTAGCGGTTACAATGAGCAGTTCTTC.

V and J are TRBV9 and TRBJ2-1, with D hard to call. CDR1 and CDR2 from the germline V gene are SGDLS and YYNGEE. The CDR3 is 12 residues long. Trimming shortened V by 0 bases and J by 6 bases, and 4 bases separated the two germline ends. CDR3 coding DNA: TGTGCCAGCAGCGTAGGTAGCAATGAGCAGTTCTTC. This codes for CASSVGSNEQFF.

The chain couples TRBV5-5 to TRBJ1-2; tentatively, D is TRBD1 (6 bases). Trimming shortened V by 4 bases and J by 4 bases, and 14 bases separated the two germline ends. The CDR3 totals 14 residues. The germline CDR1 and CDR2 sequences are SGHKS and YYEKEE (reference sequence). This chain's CDR3 is CASSPGQSFYGYTF. As DNA, the CDR3 is TGTGCCAGCAGCCCCGGACAGTCTTTCTATGGCTACACCTTC.

This clone was recorded once. The V call is TRBV7-6, the J call TRBJ2-1, with 11 bases fitting TRBD2. V lost 3 bases, J lost 2 bases, and 0 bases stayed unmatched. From germline, CDR1 is SGHVS and CDR2 FNYEAQ. The CDR3 spans 15 residues. The CDR3 sequence: CASSFSGGAYNEQFF. Written as DNA, the CDR3 is TGTGCCAGCAGCTTTAGCGGGGGGGCCTACAATGAGCAGTTCTTC.